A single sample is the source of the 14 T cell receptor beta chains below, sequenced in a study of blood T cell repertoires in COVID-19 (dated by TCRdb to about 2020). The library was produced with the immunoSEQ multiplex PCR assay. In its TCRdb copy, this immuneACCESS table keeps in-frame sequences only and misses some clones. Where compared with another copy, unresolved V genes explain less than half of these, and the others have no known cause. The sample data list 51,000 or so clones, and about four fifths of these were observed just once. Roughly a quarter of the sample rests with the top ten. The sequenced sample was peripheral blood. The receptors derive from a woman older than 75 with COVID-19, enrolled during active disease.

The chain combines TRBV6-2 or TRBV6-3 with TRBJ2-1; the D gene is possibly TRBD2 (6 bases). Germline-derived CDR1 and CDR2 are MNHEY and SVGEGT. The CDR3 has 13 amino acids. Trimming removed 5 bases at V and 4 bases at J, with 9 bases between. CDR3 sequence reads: CASSQGLYNEQFF. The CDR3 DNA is TGTGCCAGCAGTCAGGGACTTTACAATGAGCAGTTCTTC.

CDR3 sequence reads: CAWSATGGQPQHF. CDR3 coding DNA: TGTGCCTGGAGTGCGACAGGTGGCCAGCCCCAGCATTTT. V is TRBV30 and J is TRBJ1-5, with D perhaps matching TRBD1 (6 bases). Germline loops: CDR1 GTSNPN, CDR2 SVGIG (reference sequence). The CDR3 is 13 amino acids. Trimming pared 1 base from V and 7 bases from J, leaving 11 bases between.

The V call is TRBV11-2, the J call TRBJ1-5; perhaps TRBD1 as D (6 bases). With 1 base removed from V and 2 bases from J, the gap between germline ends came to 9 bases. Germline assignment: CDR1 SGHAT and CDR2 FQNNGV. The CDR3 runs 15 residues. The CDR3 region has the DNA TGTGCCAGCAGCTTAGCGGCAGGGGGCAATCAGCCCCAGCATTTT. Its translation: CASSLAAGGNQPQHF.

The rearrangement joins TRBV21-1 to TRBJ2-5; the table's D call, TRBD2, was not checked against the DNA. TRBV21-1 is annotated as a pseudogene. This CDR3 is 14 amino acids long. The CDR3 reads CASSKARDWGTQYF. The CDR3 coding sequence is TGTGCCAGCAGCAAAGCGAGGGATTGGGGGACCCAGTACTTC.

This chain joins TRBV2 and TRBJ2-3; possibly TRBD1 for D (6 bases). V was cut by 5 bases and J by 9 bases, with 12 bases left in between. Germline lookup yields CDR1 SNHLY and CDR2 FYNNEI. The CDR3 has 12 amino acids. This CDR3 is CASSTQGGTQYF. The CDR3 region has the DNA TGTGCCAGCAGTACCCAAGGGGGAACGCAGTATTTT.

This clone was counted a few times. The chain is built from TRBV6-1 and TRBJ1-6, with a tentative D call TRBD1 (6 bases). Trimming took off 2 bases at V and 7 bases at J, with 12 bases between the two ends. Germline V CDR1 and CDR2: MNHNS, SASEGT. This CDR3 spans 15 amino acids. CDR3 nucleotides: TGTGCCAGCAGTGAACAGGGGAGTAGGAATTCACCCCTCCACTTT. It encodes CASSEQGSRNSPLHF.

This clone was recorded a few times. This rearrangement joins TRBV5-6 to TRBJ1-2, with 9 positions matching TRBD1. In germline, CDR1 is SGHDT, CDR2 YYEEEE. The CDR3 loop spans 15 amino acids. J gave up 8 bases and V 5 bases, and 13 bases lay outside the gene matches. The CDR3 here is CASRKTGTGSHGYTF. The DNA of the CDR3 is TGTGCCAGCAGAAAGACCGGGACAGGGTCCCACGGCTACACCTTC. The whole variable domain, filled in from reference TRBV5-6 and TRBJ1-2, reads DAGVTQSPTHLIKTRGQQVTLRCSPKSGHDTVSWYQQALGQGPQFIFQYYEEEERQRGNFPDRFSGHQFPNYSSELNVNALLLGDSALYLCASRKTGTGSHGYTFGSGTRLTVV.

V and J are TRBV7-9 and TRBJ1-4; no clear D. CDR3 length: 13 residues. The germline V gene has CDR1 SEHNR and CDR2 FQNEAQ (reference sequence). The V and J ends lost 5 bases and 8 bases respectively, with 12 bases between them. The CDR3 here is CASSRGQAEKLFF. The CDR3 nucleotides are TGTGCCAGCAGCCGAGGGCAAGCGGAAAAACTGTTTTTT. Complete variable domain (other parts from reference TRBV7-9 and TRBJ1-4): DTGVSQNPRHKITKRGQNVTFRCDPISEHNRLYWYRQTLGQGPEFLTYFQNEAQLEKSRLLSDRFSAERPKGSFSTLEIQRTEQGDSAMYLCASSRGQAEKLFFGSGTQLSVL.

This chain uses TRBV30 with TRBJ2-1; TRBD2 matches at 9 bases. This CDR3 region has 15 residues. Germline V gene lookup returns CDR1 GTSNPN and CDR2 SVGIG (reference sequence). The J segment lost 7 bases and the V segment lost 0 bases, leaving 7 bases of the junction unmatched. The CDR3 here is CAWSVIAGVYNEQFF. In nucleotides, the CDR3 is TGTGCCTGGAGTGTAATAGCGGGAGTCTATAATGAGCAGTTCTTC. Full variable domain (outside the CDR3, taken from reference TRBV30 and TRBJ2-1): SQTIHQWPATLVQPVGSPLSLECTVEGTSNPNLYWYRQAAGRGLQLLFYSVGIGQISSEVPQNLSASRPQDRQFILSSKKLLLSDSGFYLCAWSVIAGVYNEQFFGPGTRLTVL.

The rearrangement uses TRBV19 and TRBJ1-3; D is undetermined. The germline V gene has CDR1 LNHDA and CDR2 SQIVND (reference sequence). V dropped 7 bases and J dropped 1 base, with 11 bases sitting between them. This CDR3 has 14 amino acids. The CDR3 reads CASNREVSGNTIYF. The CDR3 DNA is TGTGCCAGTAACCGGGAGGTATCTGGAAACACCATATATTTT.

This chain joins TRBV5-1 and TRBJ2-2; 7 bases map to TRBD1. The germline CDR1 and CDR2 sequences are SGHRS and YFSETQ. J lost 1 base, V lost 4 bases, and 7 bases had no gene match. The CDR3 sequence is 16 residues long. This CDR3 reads CASSRTGQMNTGELFF. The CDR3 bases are TGCGCCAGCAGCCGGACGGGACAGATGAACACCGGGGAGCTGTTTTTT.

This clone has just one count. This CDR3 reads CASSLSSTDTQYF. The DNA of the CDR3 is TGTGCCAGCAGCCTAAGTAGCACAGATACGCAGTATTTT. This rearrangement joins TRBV25-1 to TRBJ2-3; no clear D gene. This CDR3 contains 13 residues. Trimming left V 6 bases short and J 0 bases short, with 7 bases between. The V gene's germline CDR1 is MGHDK and CDR2 SYGVNS.

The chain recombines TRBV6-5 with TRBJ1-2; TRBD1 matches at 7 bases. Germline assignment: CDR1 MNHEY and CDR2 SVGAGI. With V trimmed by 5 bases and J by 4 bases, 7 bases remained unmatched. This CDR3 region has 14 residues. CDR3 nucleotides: TGTGCCAGCAGTCTCACCGGGACAGTCTATGGCTACACCTTC. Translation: CASSLTGTVYGYTF.

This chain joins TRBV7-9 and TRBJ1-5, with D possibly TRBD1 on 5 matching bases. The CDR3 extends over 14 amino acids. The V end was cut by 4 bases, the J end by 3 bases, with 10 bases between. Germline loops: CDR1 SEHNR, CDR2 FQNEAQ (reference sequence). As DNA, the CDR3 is TGTGCCAGCAGCTCCCGACAGTTCAATCAGCCCCAGCATTTT. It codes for CASSSRQFNQPQHF.